This passage covers 27 T cell receptor beta chains from one sample sequenced in a study of beta chain features in type 1 diabetes. As every portion of the isolated RNA was reverse transcribed, the sequencing read expressed TCRB transcripts. The assay was immunoSEQ multiplex PCR, and TCRdb's table has in-frame clones only and misses some. The sample consists of 250,000 to 350,000 clones, more than 9.5% of them appearing once. Sequencing was performed on naive CD4+ T cells from blood. The receptor set was obtained from a woman younger than 45 in good health.

The rearrangement links TRBV6-1 to TRBJ2-1, with D perhaps TRBD2 (5 bases). V was clipped by 0 bases and J by 0 bases, with 12 bases between them. Germline V gives CDR1 MNHNS, CDR2 SASEGT. There are 17 residues in the CDR3. The CDR3 DNA is TGTGCCAGCAGTGAAGCTGGACTGTCGAGCTCCTACAATGAGCAGTTCTTC. Residues: CASSEAGLSSSYNEQFF.

This clone was seen more than once but under ten times. This rearrangement joins TRBV6-1 to TRBJ2-4; D unresolved. There are 13 residues in the CDR3. CDR1 and CDR2 from the germline V gene are MNHNS and SASEGT. V was clipped by 0 bases and J by 8 bases, with 8 bases between them. In DNA, the CDR3 is TGTGCCAGCAGTGAAGCTGCCTCGGACATTCAGTACTTC. This codes for CASSEAASDIQYF.

J is TRBJ1-2 and V is TRBV7-9, with TRBD1 matching over 8 bases. V shed 8 bases, J shed 5 bases, and the junction held 10 bases outside the gene matches. Germline-derived CDR1 and CDR2 are SEHNR and FQNEAQ (reference sequence). This CDR3 comprises 14 residues. This CDR3 is CASLEDRATYGYTF. The CDR3 DNA reads as TGTGCCAGCTTAGAGGACAGGGCAACTTATGGCTACACCTTC.

The rearrangement joins TRBV5-6 to TRBJ2-3; 8 bases agree with TRBD1. The CDR3 length is 14 residues. Germline lookup yields CDR1 SGHDT and CDR2 YYEEEE. Unmatched junction bases numbered 6, after V lost 5 bases and J lost 4 bases. Here the CDR3 DNA reads TGTGCCAGCAGACCGACAGGGGAAGCAGATACGCAGTATTTT. Encoded protein: CASRPTGEADTQYF. Full variable domain (outside the CDR3, taken from reference TRBV5-6 and TRBJ2-3): DAGVTQSPTHLIKTRGQQVTLRCSPKSGHDTVSWYQQALGQGPQFIFQYYEEEERQRGNFPDRFSGHQFPNYSSELNVNALLLGDSALYLCASRPTGEADTQYFGPGTRLTVL.

Only a few counts were recorded for this clone. This chain links TRBV4-3 with TRBJ1-5; D unresolved. Looked up from germline, CDR1 is LGHNA and CDR2 is YSLEER. The CDR3 is made up of 13 amino acids. The germline V and J ends were trimmed by 4 bases and 7 bases, with 11 bases remaining between them. CDR3 sequence (DNA): TGCGCCAGCAGCCGCTTCATTGGCCAGCCCCAGCATTTT. This translates into CASSRFIGQPQHF.

This clone was detected once. The V call is TRBV7-8, the J call TRBJ1-2, with TRBD1 matching 9 bases. Unmatched junction bases numbered 3, after V lost 1 base and J lost 3 bases. Per germline, CDR1 SGHVS and CDR2 FQNEAQ. The CDR3 consists of 15 residues. DNA for the CDR3: TGTGCCAGCAGCTTAGGGGGGACAGGGCACTATGGCTACACCTTC. Protein product: CASSLGGTGHYGYTF.

The CDR3 loop reads CASSPRQGRMLQYF. CDR3 nucleotide sequence: TGTGCCAGCTCACCAAGGCAGGGCCGCATGCTGCAGTACTTC. The chain uses TRBV18 and TRBJ2-7; tentative D call: TRBD1 (5 bases). Trimming cost V 2 bases and J 9 bases, with 17 bases left between them. The germline V gene encodes CDR1 KGHSH and CDR2 LQKENI. The CDR3 totals 14 residues.

This clone was seen only a few times. The CDR3 region has the DNA TGTGCCAGCAGAGGCCCGCGGGGGAGCTACAATGAGCAGTTCTTC. Translation: CASRGPRGSYNEQFF. V usage is TRBV28 and J usage is TRBJ2-1; 7 positions match TRBD2. The CDR3 has 15 residues. Germline V gives CDR1 MDHEN, CDR2 SYDVKM. V lost 6 bases, J lost 3 bases, and 8 bases stayed unmatched.

This rearrangement joins TRBV28 to TRBJ2-3; TRBD1 might be the D (6 bases). CDR1 MDHEN and CDR2 SYDVKM come from the germline V gene. This CDR3 spans 11 amino acids. V shed 6 bases and J shed 15 bases, with 16 bases lying between them. For the CDR3, the DNA is TGTGCCAGCAGCAGACAGGCCGATCCTTATTTT. Translating it yields CASSRQADPYF. The full variable domain, its missing parts supplied by reference TRBV28 and TRBJ2-3, is DVKVTQSSRYLVKRTGEKVFLECVQDMDHENMFWYRQDPGLGLRLIYFSYDVKMKEKGDIPEGYSVSREKKERFSLILESASTNQTSMYLCASSRQADPYFGPGTRLTVL.

This clone was counted only a few times. The chain recombines TRBV29-1 with TRBJ1-1; D may be TRBD1 (5 bases). The CDR3 loop spans 13 amino acids. Germline assignment: CDR1 SQVTM and CDR2 ANQGSEA. V was pared by 4 bases and J by 1 base, with 10 bases between. CDR3 loop: CSVVRTSNTEAFF. The CDR3 coding sequence is TGCAGCGTTGTTCGGACATCGAACACTGAAGCTTTCTTT.

This clone has a handful of counts. V gene TRBV15 combines with J gene TRBJ2-3; 10 bases map to TRBD2. The germline gives CDR1 LNHNV, CDR2 YYDKDF (reference sequence). The junction had 0 bases not matched to a gene; V was cut back by 0 bases and J by 3 bases. This CDR3 spans 15 amino acids. The CDR3 DNA is TGTGCCACCAGCAGAGAAGCGGGAGGGACAGATACGCAGTATTTT. Translated, it gives CATSREAGGTDTQYF.

This clone has a handful of counts. The chain recombines TRBV9 with TRBJ2-6; TRBD1 matches at 8 bases. The V gene end was trimmed by 2 bases and the J gene end by 4 bases; junction bases not matched to a gene: 5. The CDR3 extends over 16 amino acids. CDR1 SGDLS and CDR2 YYNGEE come from the germline V gene. CDR3 bases: TGTGCCAGCAGCGTCCGGACAGGGCAAGGGGCCAACGTCCTGACTTTC. It translates to CASSVRTGQGANVLTF.

This clone turned up a few times. This rearrangement joins TRBV5-1 to TRBJ2-2, with a weak D call TRBD2 (5 bases). This CDR3 region has 16 residues. From germline, CDR1 is SGHRS and CDR2 YFSETQ. V gave up 4 bases and J gave up 0 bases, with 13 bases separating them. In DNA, the CDR3 is TGCGCCAGCAGCGACGGAGGTACCTCGAACACCGGGGAGCTGTTTTTT. This codes for CASSDGGTSNTGELFF. Complete variable domain (other parts from reference TRBV5-1 and TRBJ2-2): KAGVTQTPRYLIKTRGQQVTLSCSPISGHRSVSWYQQTPGQGLQFLFEYFSETQRNKGNFPGRFSGRQFSNSRSEMNVSTLELGDSALYLCASSDGGTSNTGELFFGEGSRLTVL.

This clone was seen a few times. This chain links TRBV21-1 with TRBJ2-3; the table's D call TRBD2 went unverified against the DNA. TRBV21-1 is a documented pseudogene. CDR3 length equals 19 residues. CDR3 sequence: CASSKEPFKDLGGTDTQYF. CDR3 coding DNA: TGTGCCAGCAGCAAAGAACCATTTAAGGACTTGGGTGGCACAGATACGCAGTATTTT.

This clone was observed a few times. V is TRBV7-3 and J is TRBJ1-1, with unresolved D. CDR3 length equals 15 residues. The V and J ends lost 0 bases and 1 base respectively, with 9 bases between them. Germline CDR1 is SGHTA and CDR2 is FQGTGA. This CDR3 is CASSLTVLRNTEAFF. CDR3 coding DNA: TGTGCCAGCAGCTTAACTGTGTTGCGGAACACTGAAGCTTTCTTT.

The chain is built from TRBV28 and TRBJ1-1; tentatively, D is TRBD1 (5 bases). Per the germline V gene, CDR1 is MDHEN and CDR2 is SYDVKM. The V end was cut by 2 bases, the J end by 2 bases, with 12 bases between. The CDR3 is 15 amino acids. In DNA form, the CDR3 reads TGTGCCAGCAGTTTAGGGGCGGCGGATAACACTGAAGCTTTCTTT. It specifies CASSLGAADNTEAFF. Combining the CDR3 with reference TRBV28 and TRBJ1-1 gives the whole variable domain DVKVTQSSRYLVKRTGEKVFLECVQDMDHENMFWYRQDPGLGLRLIYFSYDVKMKEKGDIPEGYSVSREKKERFSLILESASTNQTSMYLCASSLGAADNTEAFFGQGTRLTVV.

The chain has TRBV5-1 and TRBJ1-1, with TRBD1 identical over 10 bases. The CDR3 totals 16 residues. Trimming took 3 bases from V and 0 from J; bases not matched to a gene: 5. Germline V CDR1 and CDR2: SGHRS, YFSETQ. The CDR3: CASSSGQGSMNTEAFF. The CDR3 nucleotides are TGCGCCAGCAGCTCGGGACAGGGGTCGATGAACACTGAAGCTTTCTTT.

CDR3: CASSFSLEGTQYF. CDR3 in DNA: TGTGCCAGCAGCTTTTCGCTAGAGGGGACCCAGTACTTC. V gene TRBV7-9 combines with J gene TRBJ2-5; maybe TRBD2 (5 bases). V lost 3 bases and J lost 7, with 12 bases in between. The CDR3 sequence is 13 residues long. Germline CDR1 and CDR2: SEHNR and FQNEAQ (reference sequence).

This clone has a handful of counts. The chain couples TRBV30 to TRBJ2-5, with D possibly TRBD1 on 6 matching bases. CDR3 length: 14 amino acids. The germline V gene has CDR1 GTSNPN and CDR2 SVGIG (reference sequence). Trimming removed 2 bases at V and 4 bases at J, with 14 bases between. This CDR3 reads CAWSSGRGRETQYF. The CDR3 coding sequence is TGTGCCTGGAGTTCGGGCAGGGGTAGAGAGACCCAGTACTTC.

This clone was picked up a small number of times. CDR3 loop: CASTGAGRGRDGYF. CDR3 nucleotide sequence: TGTGCCAGTACAGGGGCCGGGAGGGGAAGAGACGGGTACTTC. V usage is TRBV28 and J usage is TRBJ2-5; perhaps TRBD2 as D (8 bases). V was cut by 9 bases and J by 13 bases, with 27 bases left in between. This CDR3 comprises 14 residues. Looked up from germline, CDR1 is MDHEN and CDR2 is SYDVKM.

The chain joins TRBV7-2 to TRBJ2-7, with unresolved D. Trimming shortened V by 0 bases and J by 1 base, and 4 bases separated the two germline ends. Germline V gene lookup returns CDR1 SGHTA and CDR2 FQGNSA. The CDR3 is 13 amino acids. This CDR3 is CASSLASSYEQYF. CDR3 nucleotide sequence: TGTGCCAGCAGCTTAGCCAGTTCCTACGAGCAGTACTTC.

A few counts support this clone. V usage is TRBV7-2 and J usage is TRBJ2-5, with 9 bases lining up with TRBD2. Trimming removed 6 bases from V and 3 bases from J; junction bases left unmatched: 5. Germline V CDR1 and CDR2: SGHTA, FQGNSA. The CDR3 contains 14 residues. CDR3: CASRWASGKETQYF. The CDR3 coding sequence is TGTGCCAGCAGATGGGCTAGCGGGAAAGAGACCCAGTACTTC.

The sample holds a few counts of this clone. The gene calls are TRBV18 and TRBJ2-3, with a weak D call TRBD2 (6 bases). Germline V CDR1 and CDR2: KGHSH, LQKENI. The CDR3 consists of 16 residues. Trimming cost V 2 bases and J 5 bases, with 17 bases left between them. The CDR3: CASSPSVPGTGDTQYF. DNA for the CDR3: TGTGCCAGCTCACCATCAGTTCCCGGGACTGGAGATACGCAGTATTTT.

The V and J genes are TRBV4-2 and TRBJ2-2; the D gene is possibly TRBD2 (6 bases). V lost 1 base to trimming and J lost 3 bases, with 21 bases between them. Germline-derived CDR1 and CDR2 are LGHNA and YNFKEQ. The CDR3 length is 19 residues. Written as DNA, the CDR3 is TGTGCCAGCAGCCAAGTTGGGGCTAGCGCTAGACGGTACACCGGGGAGCTGTTTTTT. Encoded protein: CASSQVGASARRYTGELFF.

The chain is built from TRBV29-1 and TRBJ1-4; a weak D match, TRBD1 (6 bases). The CDR3 is 14 residues long. V lost 4 bases and J 5 bases, leaving 14 bases between the germline ends. CDR1 is SQVTM and CDR2 is ANQGSEA in the germline V gene. The CDR3 protein is CSVGVGGLNEKLFF. The CDR3, as DNA: TGCAGCGTTGGTGTCGGGGGGCTAAATGAAAAACTGTTTTTT.

CDR3 residues: CASSSPGLELNIQYF. DNA for the CDR3: TGTGCCAGCAGCTCACCGGGACTAGAATTAAACATTCAGTACTTC. The J gene is TRBJ2-4, the V gene TRBV7-2, with 8 bases matching TRBD2. Looked up from germline, CDR1 is SGHTA and CDR2 is FQGNSA. CDR3 length equals 15 residues. Trimming cost V 4 bases and J 6 bases; bases outside gene matches: 8.

This clone appeared a few times. The V call is TRBV7-9, the J call TRBJ2-7; TRBD2 matches at 8 bases. V dropped 1 base and J dropped 6; count of bases not matched to a gene: 14. Germline lookup yields CDR1 SEHNR and CDR2 FQNEAQ (reference sequence). This CDR3 is 17 amino acids long. CDR3 DNA: TGTGCCAGCAGCTTAGTTAACGCGGGGGGTTCCGACAGCGAGCAGTACTTC. Translated, it gives CASSLVNAGGSDSEQYF.